This entry lists 11 T cell receptor beta chains sequenced from one sample in a study of shared T cell receptors in the human thymus. Sequencing was performed with immunoSEQ multiplex PCR; in TCRdb, only in-frame clones are kept and a portion is missing. The sample lists about 540,000 clones, 75% to 80% occurring once. These same data were also listed under a study on human thymus T cells.

Sequencing used thymocytes. Source of these receptors: a boy under two years old with a congenital heart defect.

The V call is TRBV20-1, the J call TRBJ1-1; no reliable D call. The ends were cut back, 2 bases at V and 5 bases at J, with 6 bases in the middle. CDR1 is DFQATT, CDR2 SNEGSKA, per germline (reference sequence). The CDR3 has 11 amino acids. The CDR3 sequence is CSARLRTEAFF. In DNA, the CDR3 is TGCAGTGCTAGACTGAGGACTGAAGCTTTCTTT.

With respect to this clone: Additional DNA sequences in this sample encode the identical CDR3. The V gene is TRBV9, the J gene TRBJ1-1, with unresolved D. Trimming removed 0 bases from V and 1 base from J, with 4 bases in between. The CDR3 is made up of 13 amino acids. The germline CDR1 and CDR2 sequences are SGDLS and YYNGEE. Here the CDR3 reads CASSVAGNTEAFF. The CDR3 coding sequence is TGTGCCAGCAGCGTAGCAGGGAACACTGAAGCTTTCTTT.

V and J are TRBV6-1 and TRBJ1-2, with 7 bases aligning to TRBD1. V lost 4 bases, J lost 6 bases, and 5 bases stayed unmatched. CDR3 length equals 13 residues. Germline values: CDR1 MNHNS, CDR2 SASEGT. The CDR3, as DNA: TGTGCCAGCAGTGTACAGGGGAGGAATGGCTACACCTTC. Protein product: CASSVQGRNGYTF.

V and J are TRBV7-2 and TRBJ2-7; the match to TRBD2 covers 11 bases. Trimming removed 1 base from V and 12 bases from J; junction bases left unmatched: 8. This CDR3 region has 14 residues. Germline V gene sequence: CDR1 SGHTA, CDR2 FQGNSA. The DNA for the CDR3 is TGTGCCAGCAGCTTAGTCCCTAGCGGGAGGTTACCGTACTTC. Translated, it gives CASSLVPSGRLPYF.

The chain carries TRBV30 and TRBJ2-2; 10 nucleotides line up with TRBD1. The CDR3 runs to 21 residues. The germline CDR1 and CDR2 sequences are GTSNPN and SVGIG (reference sequence). V lost 2 bases and J lost 5; bases outside the gene matches: 23. The DNA of the CDR3 is TGTGCCTGGAGTCCGACCCGACAGGGGGCTTCGGGAGCGGCATCAACCGGGGAGCTGTTTTTT. Translating it yields CAWSPTRQGASGAASTGELFF.

The CDR3 DNA reads TGCGCCAGCAGCCACCGGGGGAGTGAGCAGTTCTTC. It encodes CASSHRGSEQFF. The chain links TRBV4-1 to TRBJ2-1, with a tentative D call TRBD2 (6 bases). This CDR3 has 12 amino acids. From germline, CDR1 is MGHRA and CDR2 YSYEKL. Deletions cut 3 bases from V and 9 bases from J, with 9 bases between.

The chain combines TRBV7-9 with TRBJ1-2; tentatively, D is TRBD1 (6 bases). The CDR3 loop spans 13 amino acids. V was cut by 0 bases and J by 8 bases, with 10 bases left in between. The V gene's germline CDR1 is SEHNR and CDR2 FQNEAQ (reference sequence). CDR3 protein: CASSLATDSGYTF. DNA for the CDR3: TGTGCCAGCAGCTTAGCGACGGACAGCGGCTACACCTTC.

V gene TRBV5-1 combines with J gene TRBJ2-7; the D gene is possibly TRBD1 (8 bases). The CDR3 is made up of 14 amino acids. Germline CDR1 and CDR2: SGHRS and YFSETQ. V shed 1 base and J shed 5 bases, with 13 bases lying between them. The CDR3 is CASSLTGGENEQYF. The CDR3 nucleotides are TGCGCCAGCAGCTTGACAGGGGGGGAAAACGAGCAGTACTTC.

This chain joins TRBV9 and TRBJ2-2; D might be TRBD2 (6 bases). Germline loops: CDR1 SGDLS, CDR2 YYNGEE. The germline V and J ends were trimmed by 0 bases and 5 bases, with 14 bases remaining between them. This CDR3 spans 16 amino acids. CDR3 protein: CASSVGCSGETGELFF. CDR3 coding DNA: TGTGCCAGCAGCGTAGGATGTAGCGGAGAGACCGGGGAGCTGTTTTTT.

The rearrangement links TRBV7-8 to TRBJ2-5, with a possible D match to TRBD2 (6 bases). Germline V CDR1 and CDR2: SGHVS, FQNEAQ. The CDR3 runs 17 residues. Trimming removed 3 bases from V and 1 base from J, with 18 bases in between. This CDR3 reads CASSLVASEEVQETQYF. For the CDR3, the DNA is TGTGCCAGCAGCTTGGTGGCTAGCGAGGAGGTCCAAGAGACCCAGTACTTC.

The gene calls are TRBV27 and TRBJ1-5; D is possibly TRBD1 (5 bases). This CDR3 has 16 residues. The germline V and J ends were trimmed by 0 bases and 0 bases, with 9 bases remaining between them. Germline CDR1 reads MNHEY; CDR2 reads SMNVEV (reference sequence). The CDR3 is CASSLSGVYSNQPQHF. The CDR3 DNA reads as TGTGCCAGCAGTTTATCAGGGGTTTATAGCAATCAGCCCCAGCATTTT.